The 3 T cell receptor beta chains below come from one sample, sequenced in a study of T-cell reconstitution after alpha-beta-depleted transplantation in children. The authors prepared the TCRbeta library with unique molecular identifiers. TCRdb reprocessed the PCR reads via MiXCR and lists one record per CDR3 protein. This sample carries approximately 640,000 distinct CDR3 sequences, around 16% of them seen once, and the ten largest clones take 0.8% to 1.1%. The specimen comprised PBMCs from the stem cell graft donor, sampled from the stem cell graft. The receptors come from a human donor who donated a stem cell graft to a child with acute myeloid leukemia.

This rearrangement joins TRBV7-7 to TRBJ2-3, with D hard to call. Germline loops: CDR1 SSHAT, CDR2 FNYEAQ (reference sequence). The V gene lost 4 bases and the J gene lost 1 base, with 12 bases spanning the gap. The CDR3 consists of 15 residues. CDR3 in amino acids: CASSSSTVGTDTQYF. CDR3 bases: TGTGCCAGCAGCTCTAGTACCGTGGGCACAGATACGCAGTATTTT.

The chain has TRBV6-2 or TRBV6-3 and TRBJ2-5; 11 bases align to TRBD2. Germline CDR1 reads MNHEY; CDR2 reads SVGEGT. CDR3 length: 17 amino acids. V shed 2 bases and J 2 bases; nucleotides not matched to a gene: 7. The CDR3 bases are TGTGCCAGCAGTTACCTTCTGACTAGCGGGGAACAAGAGACCCAGTACTTC. Translating gives CASSYLLTSGEQETQYF.

This clonotype was seen a handful of times. The rearrangement uses TRBV5-1 and TRBJ2-3, with D maybe TRBD1 (6 bases). Germline V gene data show CDR1 as SGHRS and CDR2 as YFSETQ. CDR3 length: 15 residues. The V end lost 5 bases, the J end lost 3 bases, and 16 bases lay between the germline ends. CDR3 nucleotides: TGCGCCAGCAGTCCACGAGAGGGGGAGACAGATACGCAGTATTTT. Translated: CASSPREGETDTQYF.